The T cell receptor (beta chain) under discussion was sequenced for a study of blood T cell repertoires in COVID-19. At the level of the study: Spain, Italy and the United States supplied samples that represented acute and convalescent COVID-19. Sample material is recorded as cDNA or gDNA derived from T cells, B-cell-depleted T cells, or PBMCs.

In the original analysis: Estimates of nucleated cell counts were drawn from the amplification of reference gene primers. The table came from immunoSEQ multiplex PCR; TCRdb's copy has only in-frame clones and leaves some out. D and trimming come from the DNA, and the V and J calls and clone size come from that table. This sample has roughly 350,000 clones; around 91% occur once, and the top ten carry 3% to 4%. The germline V gene has CDR1 SGHAT and CDR2 FQNNGV. This CDR3 spans 17 amino acids. J lost 5 bases, V lost 2 bases, and 10 bases had no gene match. Sequencing input: peripheral blood. The chain combines TRBV11-2 with TRBJ1-2, with 11 bases that match TRBD1. The TCR was taken from a woman in her late teens or twenties who had recovered from COVID-19. CDR3 region: CASSLRETGQGVYGYTF. Written as DNA, the CDR3 is TGTGCCAGCAGCTTAAGGGAAACGGGACAGGGGGTTTATGGCTACACCTTC.